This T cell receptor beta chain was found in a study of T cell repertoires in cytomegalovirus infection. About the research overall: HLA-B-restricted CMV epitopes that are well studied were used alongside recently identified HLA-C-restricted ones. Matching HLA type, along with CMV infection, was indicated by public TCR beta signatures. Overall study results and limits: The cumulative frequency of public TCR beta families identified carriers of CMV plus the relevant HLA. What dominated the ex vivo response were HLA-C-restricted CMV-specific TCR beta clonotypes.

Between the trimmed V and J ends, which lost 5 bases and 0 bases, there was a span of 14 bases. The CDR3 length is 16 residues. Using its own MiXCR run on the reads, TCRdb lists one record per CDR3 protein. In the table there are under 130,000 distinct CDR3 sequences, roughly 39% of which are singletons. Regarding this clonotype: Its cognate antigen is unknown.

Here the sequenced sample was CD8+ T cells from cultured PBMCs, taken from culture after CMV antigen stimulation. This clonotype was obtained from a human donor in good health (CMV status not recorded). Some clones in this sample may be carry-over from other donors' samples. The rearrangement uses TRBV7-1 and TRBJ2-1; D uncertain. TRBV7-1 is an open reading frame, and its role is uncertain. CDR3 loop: CASSPLAVNSYNEQFF. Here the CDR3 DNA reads TGTGCCAGCAGCCCCCTCGCGGTCAACTCCTACAATGAGCAGTTCTTC.